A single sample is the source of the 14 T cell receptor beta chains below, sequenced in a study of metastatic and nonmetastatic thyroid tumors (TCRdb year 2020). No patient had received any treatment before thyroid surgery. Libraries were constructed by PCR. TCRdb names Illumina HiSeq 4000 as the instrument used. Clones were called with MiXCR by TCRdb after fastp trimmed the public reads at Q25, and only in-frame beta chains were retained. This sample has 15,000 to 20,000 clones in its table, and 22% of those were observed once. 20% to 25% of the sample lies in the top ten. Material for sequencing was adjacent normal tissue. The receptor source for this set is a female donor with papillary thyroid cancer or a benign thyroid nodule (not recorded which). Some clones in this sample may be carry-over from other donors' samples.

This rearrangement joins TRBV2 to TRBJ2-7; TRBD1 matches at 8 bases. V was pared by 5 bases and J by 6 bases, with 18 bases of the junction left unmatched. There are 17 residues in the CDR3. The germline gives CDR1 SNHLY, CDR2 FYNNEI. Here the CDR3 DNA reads TGTGCCAGCAGTCACTACACAACAGGACAGGGAAGGGGCGAGCAGTACTTC. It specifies CASSHYTTGQGRGEQYF.

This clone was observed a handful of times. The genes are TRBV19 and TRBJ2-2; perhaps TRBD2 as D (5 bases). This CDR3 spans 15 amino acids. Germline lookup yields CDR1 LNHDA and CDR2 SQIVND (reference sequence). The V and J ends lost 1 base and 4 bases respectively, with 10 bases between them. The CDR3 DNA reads TGTGCCAGTAGTATAGTAGGGAGCCCCACCGGGGAGCTGTTTTTT. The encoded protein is CASSIVGSPTGELFF.

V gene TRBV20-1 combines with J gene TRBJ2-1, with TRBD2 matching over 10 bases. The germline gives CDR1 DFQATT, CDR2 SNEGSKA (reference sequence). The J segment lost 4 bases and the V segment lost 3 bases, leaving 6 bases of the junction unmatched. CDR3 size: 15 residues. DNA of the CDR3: TGCAGTGCTAGGGCTAGCGGGGGCGCTTACAATGAGCAGTTCTTC. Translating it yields CSARASGGAYNEQFF.

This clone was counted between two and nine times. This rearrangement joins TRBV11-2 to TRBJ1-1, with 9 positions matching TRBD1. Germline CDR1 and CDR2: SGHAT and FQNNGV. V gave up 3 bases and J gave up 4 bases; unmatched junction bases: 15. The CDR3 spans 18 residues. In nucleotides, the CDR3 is TGTGCCAGCAGCTTTGGGGGGTGGGACAGGGTGAAGAGCACTGAAGCTTTCTTT. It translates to CASSFGGWDRVKSTEAFF.

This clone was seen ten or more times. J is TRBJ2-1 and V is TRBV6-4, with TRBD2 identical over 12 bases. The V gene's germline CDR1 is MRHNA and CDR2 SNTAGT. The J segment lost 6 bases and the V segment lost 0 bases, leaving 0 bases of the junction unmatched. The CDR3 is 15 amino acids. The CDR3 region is CASSDSTSGSNEQFF. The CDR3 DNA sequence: TGTGCCAGCAGTGACTCGACTAGCGGGAGCAATGAGCAGTTCTTC.

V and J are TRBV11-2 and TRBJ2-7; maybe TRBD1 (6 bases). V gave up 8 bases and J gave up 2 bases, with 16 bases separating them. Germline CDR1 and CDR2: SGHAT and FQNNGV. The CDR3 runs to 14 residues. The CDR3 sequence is CASARTDTPYEQYF. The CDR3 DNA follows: TGTGCCAGCGCTAGGACAGACACCCCCTACGAGCAGTACTTC.

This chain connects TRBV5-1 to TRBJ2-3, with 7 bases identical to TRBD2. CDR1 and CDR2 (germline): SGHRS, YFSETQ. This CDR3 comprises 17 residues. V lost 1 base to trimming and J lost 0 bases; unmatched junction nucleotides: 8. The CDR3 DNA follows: TGCGCCAGCAGCTTGAGGGCAGGGAGGGCTAGCACAGATACGCAGTATTTT. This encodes CASSLRAGRASTDTQYF.

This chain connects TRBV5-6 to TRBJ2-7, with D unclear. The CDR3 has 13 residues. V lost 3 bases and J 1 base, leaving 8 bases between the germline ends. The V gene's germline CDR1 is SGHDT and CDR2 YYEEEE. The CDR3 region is CASSWRGSYEQYF. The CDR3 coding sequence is TGTGCCAGCAGCTGGCGAGGTTCCTACGAGCAGTACTTC. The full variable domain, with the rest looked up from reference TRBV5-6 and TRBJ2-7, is DAGVTQSPTHLIKTRGQQVTLRCSPKSGHDTVSWYQQALGQGPQFIFQYYEEEERQRGNFPDRFSGHQFPNYSSELNVNALLLGDSALYLCASSWRGSYEQYFGPGTRLTVT.

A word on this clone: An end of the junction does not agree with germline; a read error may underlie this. CDR3 amino acids: CASSSGTGGGISTWELFF. CDR3 nucleotide sequence: TGCGCCAGCAGCTCTGGGACAGGGGGCGGTATCAGCACCTGGGAGCTGTTTTTT. The rearrangement uses TRBV10-1 and TRBJ2-2; TRBD1 matches 12 bases. Per the germline V gene, CDR1 is WNHNN and CDR2 is SYGVQD (reference sequence). This CDR3 spans 18 amino acids.

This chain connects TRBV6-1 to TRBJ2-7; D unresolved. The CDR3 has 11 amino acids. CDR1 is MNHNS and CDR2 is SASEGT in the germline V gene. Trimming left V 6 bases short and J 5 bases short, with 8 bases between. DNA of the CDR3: TGTGCCAGCAGCCACCGAGACGAGCAGTACTTC. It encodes CASSHRDEQYF.

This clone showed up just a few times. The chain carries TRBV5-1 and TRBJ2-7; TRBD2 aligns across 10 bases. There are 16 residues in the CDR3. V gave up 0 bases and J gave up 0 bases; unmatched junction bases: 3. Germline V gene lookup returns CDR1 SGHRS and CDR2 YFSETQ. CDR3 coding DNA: TGCGCCAGCAGCTTGGAGGCTAGCGGGAGCTCCTACGAGCAGTACTTC. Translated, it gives CASSLEASGSSYEQYF. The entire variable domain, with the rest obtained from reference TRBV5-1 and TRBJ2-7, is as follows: KAGVTQTPRYLIKTRGQQVTLSCSPISGHRSVSWYQQTPGQGLQFLFEYFSETQRNKGNFPGRFSGRQFSNSRSEMNVSTLELGDSALYLCASSLEASGSSYEQYFGPGTRLTVT.

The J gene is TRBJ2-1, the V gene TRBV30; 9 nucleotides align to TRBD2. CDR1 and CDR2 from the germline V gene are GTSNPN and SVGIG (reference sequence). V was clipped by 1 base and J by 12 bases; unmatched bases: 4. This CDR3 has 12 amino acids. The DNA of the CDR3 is TGTGCCTGGAGTGCCCAACTAGCGGGGCAGTTCTTC. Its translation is CAWSAQLAGQFF.

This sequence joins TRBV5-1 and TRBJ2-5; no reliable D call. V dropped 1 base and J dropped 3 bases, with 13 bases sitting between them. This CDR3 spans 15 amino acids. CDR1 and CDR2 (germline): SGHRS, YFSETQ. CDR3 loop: CASSLSPRREETQYF. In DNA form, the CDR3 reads TGCGCCAGCAGCTTGTCCCCGAGACGAGAAGAGACCCAGTACTTC.

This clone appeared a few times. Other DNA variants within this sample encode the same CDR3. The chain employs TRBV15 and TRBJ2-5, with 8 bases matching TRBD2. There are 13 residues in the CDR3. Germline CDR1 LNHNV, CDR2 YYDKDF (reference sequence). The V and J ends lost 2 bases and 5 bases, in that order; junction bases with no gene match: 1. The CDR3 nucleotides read TGTGCCACCAGCAGAATAGCGGGGGAGACCCAGTACTTC. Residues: CATSRIAGETQYF.